The next 12 T cell receptor beta chains were all read from a single sample in a study of Ad26.COV2.S vaccination and SARS-CoV-2 variants. Assay: immunoSEQ multiplex PCR; the TCRdb copy retains only in-frame clones and omits some. Here the sample spans roughly 380,000 clones, approximately 87% being singletons. Specified treatment: some 20 received Ad26.COV2.S at low or high dose, single or two shots; several received placebo; per-sample allocation not given. Day 63 after the first injection of vaccine or placebo was the sampling time. The starting material was peripheral blood, obtained in a trial of Ad26.COV2.S vaccine versus placebo. The source is a person between 18 and 65 years old who received the Ad26.COV2.S COVID-19 vaccine or a placebo.

V usage is TRBV28 and J usage is TRBJ2-7; D remains unclear. The CDR3 length is 15 residues. The ends were cut back, 5 bases at V and 1 base at J, with 15 bases in the middle. The V gene's germline CDR1 is MDHEN and CDR2 SYDVKM. CDR3 nucleotide sequence: TGTGCCAGCAGTCCTCAGCTCACAAGATCCTACGAGCAGTACTTC. Amino acid sequence: CASSPQLTRSYEQYF.

The rearrangement links TRBV27 to TRBJ2-7, with 9 bases fitting TRBD1. Germline V gives CDR1 MNHEY, CDR2 SMNVEV (reference sequence). The CDR3 extends over 14 amino acids. V shed 2 bases, J shed 12 bases, and the junction held 11 bases outside the gene matches. The CDR3 region has the DNA TGTGCCAGCAGTTTACGCGGGGGACAGGGCTGGTGGTACTTC. It specifies CASSLRGGQGWWYF.

The rearrangement links TRBV12-3 or TRBV12-4 to TRBJ2-3; no reliable D call. The CDR3 length is 12 residues. V shed 7 bases and J shed 6 bases, with 11 bases lying between them. The CDR3 sequence is CASTIDFDTQYF. DNA for the CDR3: TGTGCCAGCACCATAGACTTCGATACGCAGTATTTT.

The gene calls are TRBV11-3 and TRBJ2-3; either TRBD1 or TRBD2 may fit D (5 bases each). Trimming stripped 5 bases from V and 2 bases from J, with 11 bases between. CDR3 length equals 14 residues. The V gene's germline CDR1 is SGHNT and CDR2 YENEEA. The CDR3 bases are TGTGCCAGCAGCCGGGGCGACACCACAGATACGCAGTATTTT. Its protein is CASSRGDTTDTQYF.

The CDR3 bases are TGTGCCAGCAGCTTAGAAGGGGTTTACTCTGGAAACACCATATATTTT. Residues: CASSLEGVYSGNTIYF. The gene calls are TRBV13 and TRBJ1-3, with TRBD1 as a possible D gene (5 bases). Trimming stripped 1 base from V and 0 bases from J, with 10 bases between. Per germline, CDR1 PRHDT and CDR2 FYEKMQ (reference sequence). The length of the CDR3 is 16 residues.

The chain combines TRBV4-3 with TRBJ2-3; D not certain. In germline, CDR1 is LGHNA, CDR2 YSLEER. V lost 2 bases to trimming and J lost 2 bases, with 11 bases between them. This CDR3 region has 15 residues. The CDR3 is CASSQWDRDTDTQYF. CDR3 nucleotide sequence: TGCGCCAGCAGCCAATGGGATAGGGACACAGATACGCAGTATTTT.

J is TRBJ2-7 and V is TRBV15, with D perhaps TRBD1 (6 bases). The germline CDR1 and CDR2 sequences are LNHNV and YYDKDF (reference sequence). This CDR3 has 14 amino acids. V was clipped by 0 bases and J by 1 base, with 7 bases between them. CDR3 protein: CATSRDDRSYEQYF. Here the CDR3 DNA reads TGTGCCACCAGCAGAGACGACAGGTCCTACGAGCAGTACTTC. The entire variable domain, with the rest obtained from reference TRBV15 and TRBJ2-7, is as follows: DAMVIQNPRYQVTQFGKPVTLSCSQTLNHNVMYWYQQKSSQAPKLLFHYYDKDFNNEADTPDNFQSRRPNTSFCFLDIRSPGLGDTAMYLCATSRDDRSYEQYFGPGTRLTVT.

V gene TRBV6-2 or TRBV6-3 combines with J gene TRBJ2-1, with 14 positions matching TRBD2. This CDR3 contains 16 residues. Germline V gives CDR1 MNHEY, CDR2 SVGEGT. The ends lost 4 bases at V and 2 bases at J; junction bases unmatched: 1. Written as DNA, the CDR3 is TGTGCCAGCAGTTCGGGACTAGCGGGGGCCTACAATGAGCAGTTCTTC. Translation: CASSSGLAGAYNEQFF.

V gene TRBV15 combines with J gene TRBJ2-3; no reliable D call. V lost 0 bases, J lost 0 bases, and 10 bases lay in between. Germline CDR1 is LNHNV and CDR2 is YYDKDF (reference sequence). This CDR3 has 16 amino acids. CDR3 amino acids: CATSRETLGSTDTQYF. The CDR3, as DNA: TGTGCCACCAGCAGAGAAACCCTGGGGAGCACAGATACGCAGTATTTT.

This clone was seen only once. J is TRBJ2-7 and V is TRBV5-1; a weak D match, TRBD2 (6 bases). V lost 5 bases and J 7 bases, leaving 22 bases between the germline ends. The CDR3 is 15 residues long. Germline values: CDR1 SGHRS, CDR2 YFSETQ. The DNA for the CDR3 is TGCGCCAGCAGTTCGACTGGAGGGAACGGGTTGGAGCAGTACTTC. Its translation: CASSSTGGNGLEQYF.

The chain combines TRBV3-1 (or the pseudogene TRBV3-2) with TRBJ2-7, with D possibly matching TRBD2 (5 bases). This CDR3 has 13 residues. Germline V gene sequence: CDR1 LGHDT, CDR2 YNNKEL (reference sequence). Trimming stripped 6 bases from V and 2 bases from J, with 11 bases between. The CDR3 DNA reads TGTGCCAGCAGTCTTCTGGAGGCCTACGAGCAGTACTTC. Translated: CASSLLEAYEQYF.

This chain joins TRBV5-4 and TRBJ2-7, with 12 bases aligning to TRBD1. The V gene's germline CDR1 is SGHNT and CDR2 YYREEE (reference sequence). V lost 4 bases, J lost 6 bases, and 14 bases stayed unmatched. This CDR3 has 17 amino acids. The CDR3 reads CASSTDAGGQGASEQYF. CDR3 DNA: TGTGCCAGCAGCACCGACGCCGGGGGACAGGGGGCCTCCGAGCAGTACTTC.